This T cell receptor (beta chain) was sequenced during a study of cytomegalovirus exposure and HLA in healthy donors. Study results and caveats: Another analysis was done later, and it associated around 16,000 TCR beta sequences with HLA alleles at 0.05 false discovery rate. An Asian-associated ancestry cluster reportedly showed fewer N-insertions than the roughly 700-donor mean in a later analysis. Rare sequences made up most TCRs, while some public TCRs were found in many donors.

The primer mix had 60 Vbeta and 13 Jbeta primers. Original processing notes: Tens of millions of unique TCR beta chains, roughly 11 million of them shared, were counted by a later analysis. Using immunoSEQ multiplex PCR, the repertoire was profiled, and TCRdb retains in-frame clones only, with some absent. V, J and clone size are taken as reported in that table, and D and trimming were inferred from the DNA itself. The sample shows approximately 170,000 clones, approximately 78% of them seen only once. As concerns this clone: The target antigen is unknown.

V gave up 5 bases and J gave up 2 bases; unmatched junction bases: 7. The CDR3 is made up of 16 amino acids. The germline gives CDR1 SEHNR, CDR2 FQNEAQ (reference sequence). The sequenced sample consisted of PBMCs. This clonotype originated in a male donor in good health and CMV-seronegative. This chain uses TRBV7-9 with TRBJ2-5, with 11 bases lining up with TRBD1. The CDR3 spells CASSDRDRGEQETQYF. The DNA for the CDR3 is TGTGCCAGCAGCGACCGGGACAGGGGGGAACAAGAGACCCAGTACTTC.